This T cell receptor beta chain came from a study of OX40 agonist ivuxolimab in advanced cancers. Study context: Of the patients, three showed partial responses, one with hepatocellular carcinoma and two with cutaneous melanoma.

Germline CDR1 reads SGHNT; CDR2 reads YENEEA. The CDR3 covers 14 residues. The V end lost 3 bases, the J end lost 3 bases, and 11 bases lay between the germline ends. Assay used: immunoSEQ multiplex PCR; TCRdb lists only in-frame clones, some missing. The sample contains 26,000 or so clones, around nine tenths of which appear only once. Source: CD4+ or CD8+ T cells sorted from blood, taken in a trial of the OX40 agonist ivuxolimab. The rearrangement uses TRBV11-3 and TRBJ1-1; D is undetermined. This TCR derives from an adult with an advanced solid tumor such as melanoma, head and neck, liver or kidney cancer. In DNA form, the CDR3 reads TGTGCCAGCAGCTTTATCGGGGATTACACTGAAGCTTTCTTT. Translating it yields CASSFIGDYTEAFF.